The 13 T cell receptor beta chains listed next were all sequenced from one sample in a study of T cell responses to AZD1222 COVID-19 vaccine. TCRdb keeps only in-frame clones here, not all; method: immunoSEQ multiplex PCR. The data hold some 150,000 clones, with roughly 90% observed a single time. The specimen comprised peripheral blood, sampled on day 0 of AZD1222 vaccination. All receptors derive from an adult in good health.

In this sample, this clone turned up once. The chain links TRBV9 to TRBJ1-3, with D perhaps TRBD1 (5 bases). The V gene's germline CDR1 is SGDLS and CDR2 YYNGEE. CDR3 length equals 17 residues. With 0 bases removed from V and 0 bases from J, the gap between germline ends came to 13 bases. The CDR3 spells CASSVVPRGSSGNTIYF. DNA for the CDR3: TGTGCCAGCAGCGTAGTCCCCCGGGGGAGCTCTGGAAACACCATATATTTT.

The rearrangement joins TRBV3-1 (or the pseudogene TRBV3-2) to TRBJ1-2; D may be TRBD1 (5 bases). Germline loops: CDR1 LGHDT, CDR2 YNNKEL (reference sequence). Trimming took 1 base from V and 4 from J, leaving 13 bases between them. The CDR3 is made up of 15 amino acids. The DNA for the CDR3 is TGTGCCAGCAGCCAAGGCCCGGGACTGATCTATGGCTACACCTTC. Residues: CASSQGPGLIYGYTF.

This chain uses TRBV19 with TRBJ1-5; unclear D gene. Germline CDR1 LNHDA, CDR2 SQIVND (reference sequence). The CDR3 contains 14 residues. V was shortened by 6 bases and J by 5 bases, with 14 bases between the two germline ends. The CDR3 bases are TGTGCCAGTAGCAATCGGAAAGGTCATCAGCCCCAGCATTTT. It specifies CASSNRKGHQPQHF.

On this clone: This CDR3 fails to terminate in the conserved phenylalanine or tryptophan, so it likely reflects a read error. The DNA is left out, because the CDR3 cannot be placed on it with certainty; the CDR3 is given as TCRdb lists it. This chain links TRBV5-3 with TRBJ2-3; the table's D call, TRBD2, has no DNA check behind it. TRBV5-3 is labeled an ORF, and its function is uncertain. The CDR3 is made up of 11 amino acids, end residues included. The chain's CDR3 is CARSLWTSGGI.

The rearrangement joins TRBV4-1 to TRBJ1-6, with D hard to call. The CDR3 has 15 residues. Germline CDR1 and CDR2: MGHRA and YSYEKL. The V end was cut by 4 bases, the J end by 12 bases, with 19 bases between. CDR3 DNA: TGCGCCAGCAGCCCGCAGTTGGAGGTTTGGGGACCCCTCCACTTT. Encoded protein: CASSPQLEVWGPLHF.

The rearrangement links TRBV15 to TRBJ2-7; the D gene is possibly TRBD2 (6 bases). Between the trimmed V and J ends, which lost 0 bases and 2 bases, there was a span of 11 bases. There are 15 residues in the CDR3. CDR1 and CDR2 from the germline V gene are LNHNV and YYDKDF (reference sequence). The CDR3 DNA is TGTGCCACCAGCAGAGATGCAGAGCGGGCCTACGAGCAGTACTTC. Translated: CATSRDAERAYEQYF. Supplemented by reference TRBV15 and TRBJ2-7, the full variable domain reads DAMVIQNPRYQVTQFGKPVTLSCSQTLNHNVMYWYQQKSSQAPKLLFHYYDKDFNNEADTPDNFQSRRPNTSFCFLDIRSPGLGDTAMYLCATSRDAERAYEQYFGPGTRLTVT.

The genes are TRBV2 and TRBJ2-1; D possibly corresponds to TRBD2 (5 bases). This CDR3 has 15 residues. Germline V gene data show CDR1 as SNHLY and CDR2 as FYNNEI. V shed 6 bases and J shed 2 bases, with 14 bases lying between them. The CDR3 spells CASRRETIAYNEQFF. For the CDR3, the DNA is TGTGCCAGCAGGAGGGAGACTATAGCCTACAATGAGCAGTTCTTC.

The chain joins TRBV7-6 to TRBJ2-3; TRBD2 agrees at 9 bases. The V gene's germline CDR1 is SGHVS and CDR2 FNYEAQ. Trimming cost V 3 bases and J 2 bases; bases outside gene matches: 6. The CDR3 spans 16 residues. The CDR3 DNA sequence: TGTGCCAGCAGCTTGGGGACTAGCACTTTCACAGATACGCAGTATTTT. It is translated as CASSLGTSTFTDTQYF.

The chain is built from TRBV9 and TRBJ1-1; D unclear. V was pared by 0 bases and J by 3 bases, with 9 bases between. Germline values: CDR1 SGDLS, CDR2 YYNGEE. This CDR3 is built from 14 residues. In nucleotides, the CDR3 is TGTGCCAGCAGCGTAGAATTAGCGGACACTGAAGCTTTCTTT. Translation gives CASSVELADTEAFF.

The chain combines TRBV7-3 with TRBJ1-1, with 7 positions matching TRBD1. J lost 4 bases, V lost 2 bases, and 4 bases had no gene match. CDR3 size: 14 residues. The V gene's germline CDR1 is SGHTA and CDR2 FQGTGA. CDR3 nucleotides: TGTGCCAGCAGCTTACTAGGGGGCGGCACTGAAGCTTTCTTT. Protein: CASSLLGGGTEAFF. The full variable domain, rest sourced from reference TRBV7-3 and TRBJ1-1, is GAGVSQTPSNKVTEKGKYVELRCDPISGHTALYWYRQSLGQGPEFLIYFQGTGAADDSGLPNDRFFAVRPEGSVSTLKIQRTERGDSAVYLCASSLLGGGTEAFFGQGTRLTVV.

CDR3 nucleotides: TGTGCCAGCAGCGTGACCGGGACAGACTTCAGCTCTGGAAACACCATATATTTT. This encodes CASSVTGTDFSSGNTIYF. V usage is TRBV9 and J usage is TRBJ1-3, with TRBD1 matching 7 bases. This CDR3 is 18 amino acids long. The V segment lost 2 bases and the J segment 0 bases; nucleotides outside the gene matches: 11. Germline loops: CDR1 SGDLS, CDR2 YYNGEE. Complete variable domain (other parts from reference TRBV9 and TRBJ1-3): DSGVTQTPKHLITATGQRVTLRCSPRSGDLSVYWYQQSLDQGLQFLIQYYNGEERAKGNILERFSAQQFPDLHSELNLSSLELGDSALYFCASSVTGTDFSSGNTIYFGEGSWLTVV.

This clone was seen once. The gene calls are TRBV12-5 and TRBJ2-7; the match to TRBD2 covers 7 bases. The CDR3 is 15 residues long. The germline gives CDR1 LGHNT, CDR2 FRNRAP. The ends lost 5 bases at V and 6 bases at J; junction bases unmatched: 13. The CDR3: CASGPPGGLLIEQYF. CDR3 nucleotides: TGTGCTAGTGGTCCGCCGGGGGGTCTTCTTATCGAGCAGTACTTC.

The chain combines TRBV3-1 (or the pseudogene TRBV3-2) with TRBJ2-7, with TRBD2 matching 7 bases. The CDR3 is 13 residues long. CDR1 is LGHDT and CDR2 is YNNKEL in the germline V gene (reference sequence). J was trimmed by 0 bases and V by 10 bases; bases with no gene match: 6. The CDR3 sequence is CATREGSSYEQYF. For the CDR3, the DNA is TGTGCCACGAGGGAGGGAAGCTCCTACGAGCAGTACTTC.